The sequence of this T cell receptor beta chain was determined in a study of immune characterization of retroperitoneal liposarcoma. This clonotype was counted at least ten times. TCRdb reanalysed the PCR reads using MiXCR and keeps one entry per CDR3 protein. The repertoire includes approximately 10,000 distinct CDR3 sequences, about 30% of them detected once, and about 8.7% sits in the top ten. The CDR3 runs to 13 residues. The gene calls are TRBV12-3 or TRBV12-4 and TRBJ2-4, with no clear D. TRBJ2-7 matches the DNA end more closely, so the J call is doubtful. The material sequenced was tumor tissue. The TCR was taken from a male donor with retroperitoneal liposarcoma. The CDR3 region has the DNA TGTGCCAGCAGTTTTCTAGTCAATAACGAGCAGTACTTC. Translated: CASSFLVNNEQYF.